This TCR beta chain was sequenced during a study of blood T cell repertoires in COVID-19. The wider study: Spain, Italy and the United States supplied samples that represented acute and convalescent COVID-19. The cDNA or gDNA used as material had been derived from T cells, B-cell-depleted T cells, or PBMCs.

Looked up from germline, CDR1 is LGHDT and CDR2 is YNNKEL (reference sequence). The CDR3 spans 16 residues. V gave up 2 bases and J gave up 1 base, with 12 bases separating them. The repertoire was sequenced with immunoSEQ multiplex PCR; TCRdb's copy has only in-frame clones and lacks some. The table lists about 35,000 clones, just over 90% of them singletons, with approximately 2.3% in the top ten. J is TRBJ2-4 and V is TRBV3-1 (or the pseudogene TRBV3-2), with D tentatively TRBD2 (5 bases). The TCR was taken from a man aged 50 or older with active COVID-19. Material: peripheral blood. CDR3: CASSQSEGRAKNIQYF. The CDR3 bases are TGTGCCAGCAGCCAATCAGAGGGAAGGGCCAAAAACATTCAGTACTTC.